Following are 5 T cell receptor beta chains from one sample sequenced in a study of T cells after yellow fever vaccination. TCRdb redid the calling of the 5' RACE reads with MiXCR, one entry per CDR3 protein. The sample shows more than 90,000 distinct CDR3 sequences, about 6.8% of them seen only once. Sequencing used CD4+ T cells sorted from PBMCs, obtained 35 to 50 days after the first yellow fever vaccination. The receptors here all came from a man in his late teens or twenties who received the YFV17D yellow fever vaccine.

This clonotype appeared many times. This rearrangement joins TRBV15 to TRBJ1-4, with unresolved D. CDR3 length equals 13 residues. The V gene's germline CDR1 is LNHNV and CDR2 YYDKDF (reference sequence). Trimming stripped 1 base from V and 4 bases from J, with 4 bases between. CDR3 region: CATSRALNEKLFF. CDR3 sequence (DNA): TGTGCCACCAGCAGAGCCCTTAATGAAAAACTGTTTTTT.

This clonotype was picked up many times. The chain combines TRBV6-1 with TRBJ2-7, with D maybe TRBD1 (6 bases). V lost 7 bases, J lost 4 bases, and 23 bases lay in between. The CDR3 spans 16 residues. Germline loops: CDR1 MNHNS, CDR2 SASEGT. The CDR3 bases are TGTGCCAGCATTGGGGATGGGGGCCTGATATCGTACGAGCAGTACGTC. As protein: CASIGDGGLISYEQYV.

This clonotype was seen a few times. The CDR3 is CASSAFAGSTYNEQFF. The CDR3 DNA reads as TGTGCCAGCAGCGCCTTCGCAGGGTCCACCTACAATGAGCAGTTCTTC. This rearrangement joins TRBV5-8 to TRBJ2-1; D might be TRBD1 (5 bases). V was clipped by 4 bases and J by 2 bases, with 16 bases between them. The CDR3 contains 16 residues. Germline V lookup: CDR1 SGHTS, CDR2 YDEGEE.

This clonotype was picked up a small number of times. The chain has TRBV3-1 and TRBJ2-3; TRBD1 matches 9 bases. This CDR3 has 17 residues. V lost 4 bases, J lost 4 bases, and 12 bases stayed unmatched. In germline, CDR1 is LGHDT, CDR2 YNNKEL (reference sequence). CDR3 sequence: CASSPRGQGYCADTQYF. The CDR3 DNA sequence: TGTGCCAGCAGCCCACGGGGACAGGGCTATTGCGCAGATACGCAGTATTTT.

This clonotype was picked up many times. The chain joins TRBV5-1 to TRBJ2-3; tentative D call: TRBD2 (6 bases). The V gene's germline CDR1 is SGHRS and CDR2 YFSETQ. V dropped 4 bases and J dropped 4 bases, with 13 bases sitting between them. This CDR3 contains 14 residues. DNA of the CDR3: TGCGCCAGCAGCCCGCGACTAGAAGCAGATACGCAGTATTTT. It encodes CASSPRLEADTQYF.